This T cell receptor beta chain was recovered during a study of T cells in Graves' hyperthyroidism and ophthalmopathy. Study-wide points: In blood, most of the thyroid clonotypes expanded above 0.001 were also present.

The source of the PBMCs was approximately 9.5 ml of fresh peripheral blood. TCR beta CDR3 regions were amplified from RNA transcripts. HTBI primers drove first-round RT-PCR of the TCR CDR3. TCRdb fed the multiplex PCR reads into MiXCR, producing one record per CDR3 protein. Among hundreds of thousands of distinct CDR3 sequences listed, less than 15% were seen once. This clonotype was seen many times. What it binds is not known. V shed 3 bases, J shed 0 bases, and the junction held 4 bases outside the gene matches. The CDR3 has 15 residues. CDR1 SGHTA and CDR2 FQGNSA come from the germline V gene. The chain is built from TRBV7-2 and TRBJ1-2, with 7 bases matching TRBD1. The receptor was isolated from a woman aged 18 to 35 with Graves' hyperthyroidism. The source material was blood. CDR3 sequence (DNA): TGTGCCAGCAGCTTGGGCGGACAGGCTAACTATGGCTACACCTTC. As protein: CASSLGGQANYGYTF.